The entry below gives a single T cell receptor beta chain sequence along with its context. Its antigen is unidentified. CDR1 MNHEY and CDR2 SVGAGI come from the germline V gene. The V end was cut by 0 bases, the J end by 7 bases, with 9 bases between. The CDR3 length is 13 residues. This record belongs to a study of cytomegalovirus exposure and HLA in healthy donors. Study findings and constraints: In a later analysis, specific HLA alleles were associated with 16,000 or so TCR beta sequences at a 0.05 false discovery rate. Cytomegalovirus-associated TCR beta chains were listed, numbering roughly 150. Analyzed later, most CMV-associated TCR beta chains appeared HLA-restricted.

Both 60 Vbeta primers and 13 Jbeta primers went into the PCR. Using immunoSEQ multiplex PCR, the repertoire was profiled, and TCRdb retains in-frame clones only, with some absent. The sample yields 80,000 or so clones, under 70% seen once. The chain uses TRBV6-5 and TRBJ1-2; no firm D call. The sequenced material came from PBMCs. The TCR originated in a woman in her forties or fifties in good health and CMV-seropositive. Here the CDR3 reads CASSYSGGFGYTF. The CDR3, as DNA: TGTGCCAGCAGTTACTCAGGAGGTTTTGGCTACACCTTC.